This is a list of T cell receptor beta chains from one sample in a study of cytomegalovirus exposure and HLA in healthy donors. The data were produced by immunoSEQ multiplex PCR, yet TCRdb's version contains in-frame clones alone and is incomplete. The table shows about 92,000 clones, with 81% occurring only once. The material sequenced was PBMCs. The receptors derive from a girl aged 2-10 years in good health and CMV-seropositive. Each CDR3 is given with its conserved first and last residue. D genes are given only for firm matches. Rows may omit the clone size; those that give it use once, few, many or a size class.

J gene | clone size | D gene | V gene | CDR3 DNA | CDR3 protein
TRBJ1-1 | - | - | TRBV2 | TGTGCCACAAAATGGACTGCGAACACTGAAGCTTTCTTT | CATKWTANTEAFF
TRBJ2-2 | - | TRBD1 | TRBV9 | TGTGCCAGCACCCCGGACAGGTCGTTCGGGGTCGGGGAGCTGTTTTTT | CASTPDRSFGVGELFF
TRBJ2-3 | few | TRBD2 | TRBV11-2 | TGTGCCAGCAGCTTTTCTAGCGGCATCCTCACAGATACGCAGTATTTT | CASSFSSGILTDTQYF
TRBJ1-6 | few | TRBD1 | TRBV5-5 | TGTGCCAGCAGCTTTCTATCGGGACAGACATATAATTCACCCCTCCACTTT | CASSFLSGQTYNSPLHF
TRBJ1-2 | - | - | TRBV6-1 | TGTGCCAGCAGTGTAGGGCAGGGCTATGGCTACACCTTC | CASSVGQGYGYTF
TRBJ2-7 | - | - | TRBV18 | TGTGCCAGCTCACCACGGCGGGCCGGCGGCGTCTACGAGCAGTACTTC | CASSPRRAGGVYEQYF
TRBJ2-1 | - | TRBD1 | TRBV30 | TGTGCCTGGGACAGGGAAATTTATGAGCAGTTCTTC | CAWDREIYEQFF
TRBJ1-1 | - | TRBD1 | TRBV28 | TGTGCCAGCAACCGACCCGGGACAGCGAACACTGAAGCTTTCTTT | CASNRPGTANTEAFF
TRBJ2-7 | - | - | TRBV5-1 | TGCGCCAGCACACATCCGACAGACTACGAGCAGTACTTC | CASTHPTDYEQYF
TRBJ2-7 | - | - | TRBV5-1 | TGCGCCAGCAGCCCCCCCAGGGGTTCCTACGAGCAGTACTTC | CASSPPRGSYEQYF
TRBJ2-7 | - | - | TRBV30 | TGTGCCTGGAGTTGGGGCGGCACAGCCTACGAGCAGTACTTC | CAWSWGGTAYEQYF
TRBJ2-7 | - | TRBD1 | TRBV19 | TGTGCCAGTAGTACCGGGACAGCTCCCCACGAGCAGTACTTC | CASSTGTAPHEQYF
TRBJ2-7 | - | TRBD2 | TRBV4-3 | TGCGCCAGCAGCCAATCGGCGGGGGGACTTGGCTACGAGCAGTACTTC | CASSQSAGGLGYEQYF
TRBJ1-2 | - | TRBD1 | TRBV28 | TGTGCCAGCAGCTCACCGGGACAGGGGGTTGGCTACACCTTC | CASSSPGQGVGYTF
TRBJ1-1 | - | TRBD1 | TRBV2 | TGTGCCAGCACTCCTCGGACAGGGACGATAAGAGGTGAAGCTTTCTTT | CASTPRTGTIRGEAFF
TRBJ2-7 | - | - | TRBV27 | TGTGCCAGCAGTCCAAGGGACTCCTTAAGCTCCTACGAGCAGTACTTC | CASSPRDSLSSYEQYF
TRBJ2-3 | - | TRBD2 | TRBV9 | TGTGCCAGCAGCGTTAGCGGGCCTAGCACAGATACGCAGTATTTT | CASSVSGPSTDTQYF
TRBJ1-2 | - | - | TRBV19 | TGTGCCAGTAGTCCCAGGGACTATGGCTACACCTTC | CASSPRDYGYTF
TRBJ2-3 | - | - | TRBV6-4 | TGTGCCAGCAGTGATACTAGAGCGGCAGATACGCAGTATTTT | CASSDTRAADTQYF
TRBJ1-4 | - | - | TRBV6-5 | TGTGCCAGCAGCCCAGCACCGGGGGATGAAAAACTGTTTTTT | CASSPAPGDEKLFF
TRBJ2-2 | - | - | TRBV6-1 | TGTGCCAGCAGTGATTCTAGCGCCGGGAACACCGGGGAGCTGTTTTTT | CASSDSSAGNTGELFF
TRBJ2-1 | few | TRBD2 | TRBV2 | TGTGCCAGCAGTGCAGTGGCGGGAGCCTACAATGAGCAGTTCTTC | CASSAVAGAYNEQFF
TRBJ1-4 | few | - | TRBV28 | TGTGCCAGCAGTTTAAACAGGGTCGGTGAAAAACTGTTTTTT | CASSLNRVGEKLFF
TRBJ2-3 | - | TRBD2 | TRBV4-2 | TGTGCCAGCAGCCCACCGGGGGGGACGGGAGATACGCAGTATTTT | CASSPPGGTGDTQYF
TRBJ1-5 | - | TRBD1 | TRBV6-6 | TGTGCCAGCAGACCCAGGGACAGCCACCAGCCCCAGCATTTT | CASRPRDSHQPQHF
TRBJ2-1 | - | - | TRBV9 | TGTGCCAGCAGCGGATTATTTAGCGACAATGAGCAGTTCTTC | CASSGLFSDNEQFF
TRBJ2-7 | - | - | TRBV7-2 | TGTGCCAGCAGCTTATATCGAGGGACCTACGAGCAGTACTTC | CASSLYRGTYEQYF
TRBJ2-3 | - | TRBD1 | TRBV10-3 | TGTGCCATCAAGGACAGGGGGGAGGCCACAGATACGCAGTATTTT | CAIKDRGEATDTQYF
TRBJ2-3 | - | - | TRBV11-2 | TGTGCCAGCAGCTTAGCTCTAGGAATCACAGATACGCAGTATTTT | CASSLALGITDTQYF
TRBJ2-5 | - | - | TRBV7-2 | TGTGCCAGCAGCTTAGTGGCTGGACAGCTAATAATTCAAGAGACCCAGTACTTC | CASSLVAGQLIIQETQYF
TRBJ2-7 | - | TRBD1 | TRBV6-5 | TGTGCCAGCAAAGCGGACAGGGCCTCCTACGAGCAGTACTTC | CASKADRASYEQYF
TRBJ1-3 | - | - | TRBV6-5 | TGTGCCAGCAGTTCGACTCCCTCTGGAAACACCATATATTTT | CASSSTPSGNTIYF
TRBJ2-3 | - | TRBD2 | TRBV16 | TGTGCCAGCAGCCAAGGGCCGCGGGAGCGGACCACAGATACGCAGTATTTT | CASSQGPRERTTDTQYF
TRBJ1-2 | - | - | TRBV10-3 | TGTGCCATCAGTGAAATCGGAGAGAACGGCTACACCTTC | CAISEIGENGYTF
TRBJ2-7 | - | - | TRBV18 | TGTGCCAGCTCACTATCCCTAAACGAGCAGTACTTC | CASSLSLNEQYF
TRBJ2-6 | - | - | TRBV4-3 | TGCGCCAGCAGCCAAGACCGGTCCGGAGGAACCTGGGCCAACGTCCTGACTTTC | CASSQDRSGGTWANVLTF
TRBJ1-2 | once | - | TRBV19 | TGTGCCAGTAACCCAGCGGTGAACTATGGCTACACCTTC | CASNPAVNYGYTF
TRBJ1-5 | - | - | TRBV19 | TGTGCCAGTAGTCGCGGATATAGCAATCAGCCCCAGCATTTT | CASSRGYSNQPQHF